This T cell receptor beta chain was captured by sequencing in a study of PD-L1 blockade in urothelial cancer. Method: immunoSEQ multiplex PCR; TCRdb's copy keeps in-frame clones and lacks some. The sample consists of roughly 45,000 clones, 80% to 90% of them appearing once. This clone was seen a few times. Noted time point: peripheral blood 6 weeks after treatment start. V gave up 4 bases and J gave up 6 bases; unmatched junction bases: 6. The CDR3 has 13 amino acids. Germline V CDR1 and CDR2: SGHNT, YYREEE (reference sequence). Here the sequenced sample was PBMCs, taken around atezolizumab (anti-PD-L1) treatment. The TCR was taken from a man in his 70s with urothelial cancer. The chain joins TRBV5-4 to TRBJ2-7; TRBD1 matches 8 bases. CDR3 loop: CASSVGQGGEQYF. CDR3 DNA sequence: TGTGCCAGCAGCGTCGGACAGGGCGGCGAGCAGTACTTC.